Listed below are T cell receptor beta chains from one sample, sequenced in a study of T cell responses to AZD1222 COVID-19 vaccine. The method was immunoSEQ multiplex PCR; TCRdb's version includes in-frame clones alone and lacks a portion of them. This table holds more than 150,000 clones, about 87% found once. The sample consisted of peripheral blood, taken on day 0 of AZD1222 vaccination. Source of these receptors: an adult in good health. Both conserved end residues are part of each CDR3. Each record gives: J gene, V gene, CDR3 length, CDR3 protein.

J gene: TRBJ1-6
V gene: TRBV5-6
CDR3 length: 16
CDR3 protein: CASSLETGVYNSPLHF

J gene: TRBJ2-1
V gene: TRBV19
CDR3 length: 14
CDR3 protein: CASSITSRGDEQFF

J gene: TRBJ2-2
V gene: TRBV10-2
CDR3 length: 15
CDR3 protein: CASATGTANTGELFF

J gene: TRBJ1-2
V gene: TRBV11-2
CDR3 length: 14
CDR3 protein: CASSLTGDNYGYTF

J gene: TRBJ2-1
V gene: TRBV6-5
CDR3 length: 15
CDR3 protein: CASRAPESSYNEQFF

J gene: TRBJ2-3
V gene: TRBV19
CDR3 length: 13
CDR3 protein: CATKQGGADTQYF

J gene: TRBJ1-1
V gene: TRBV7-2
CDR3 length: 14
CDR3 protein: CASSVAVANTEAFF

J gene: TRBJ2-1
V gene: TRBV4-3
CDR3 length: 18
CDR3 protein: CASSQGDFARSSYNEQFF

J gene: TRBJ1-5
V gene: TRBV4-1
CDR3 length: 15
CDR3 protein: CASSQVQGGNQPQHF

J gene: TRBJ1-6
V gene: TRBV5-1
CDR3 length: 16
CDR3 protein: CASSHDGQGNNSPLHF

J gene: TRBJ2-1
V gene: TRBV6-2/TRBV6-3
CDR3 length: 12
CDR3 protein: CASSWIYNEQFF

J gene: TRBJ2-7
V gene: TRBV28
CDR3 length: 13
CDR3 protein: CASSLGQGNEQYF

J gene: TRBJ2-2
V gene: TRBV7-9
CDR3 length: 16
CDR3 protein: CASSSGQGANTGELFF

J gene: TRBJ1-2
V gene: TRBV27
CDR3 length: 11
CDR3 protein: CASSSRYGYTF

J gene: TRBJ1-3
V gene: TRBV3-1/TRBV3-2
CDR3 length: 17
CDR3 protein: CASSQGWKGLSGNTIYF

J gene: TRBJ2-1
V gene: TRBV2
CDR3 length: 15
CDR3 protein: CASKAREGPSNEQFF

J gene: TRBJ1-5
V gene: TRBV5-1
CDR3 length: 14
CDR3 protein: CASSPGQGRQPQHF

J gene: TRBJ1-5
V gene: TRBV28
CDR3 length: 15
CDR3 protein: CASSLGQGAGQPQHF

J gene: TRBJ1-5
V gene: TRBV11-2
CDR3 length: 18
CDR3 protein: CASSLGGRGGKGNQPQHF

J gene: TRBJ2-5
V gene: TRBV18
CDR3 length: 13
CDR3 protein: CASSPVGEETQYF

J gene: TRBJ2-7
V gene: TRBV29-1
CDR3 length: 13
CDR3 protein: CSVGTSGSYEQYF

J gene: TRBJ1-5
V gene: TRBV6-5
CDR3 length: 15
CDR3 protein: CASRPGTGRNQPQHF

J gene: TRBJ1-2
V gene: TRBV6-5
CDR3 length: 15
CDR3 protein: CASSYSPQGVNGYTF

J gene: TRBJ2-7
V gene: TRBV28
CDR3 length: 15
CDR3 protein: CASSLGGEGSYEQYF

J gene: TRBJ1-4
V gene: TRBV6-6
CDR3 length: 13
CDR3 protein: CASVPTWGEKLFF

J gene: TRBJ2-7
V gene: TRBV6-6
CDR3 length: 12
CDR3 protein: CASSTRASEQYF

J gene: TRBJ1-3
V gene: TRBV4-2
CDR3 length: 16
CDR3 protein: CASSPYSFFSGNTIYF

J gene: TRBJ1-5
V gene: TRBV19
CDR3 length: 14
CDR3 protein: CASSTRGPNQPQHF

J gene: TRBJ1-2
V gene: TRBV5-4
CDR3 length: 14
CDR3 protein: CASSLAGYNYGYTF

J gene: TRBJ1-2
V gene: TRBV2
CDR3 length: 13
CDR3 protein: CASSEGGFYGYTF

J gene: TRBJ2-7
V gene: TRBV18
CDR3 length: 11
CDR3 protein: CASSKGNEQYF

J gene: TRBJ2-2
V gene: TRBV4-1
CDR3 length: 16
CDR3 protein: CASSFRKGGGTGELFF

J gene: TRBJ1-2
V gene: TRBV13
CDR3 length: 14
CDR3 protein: CASSFAQTNYGYTF

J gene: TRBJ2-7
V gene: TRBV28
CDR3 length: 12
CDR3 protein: CASRRGRHEQYF

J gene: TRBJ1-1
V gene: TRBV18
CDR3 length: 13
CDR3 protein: CASSLDRFTEAFF

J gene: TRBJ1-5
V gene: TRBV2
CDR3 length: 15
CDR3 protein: CASSHFRDRNQPQHF

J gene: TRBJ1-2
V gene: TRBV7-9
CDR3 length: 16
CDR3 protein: CASSYGELALGYGYTF

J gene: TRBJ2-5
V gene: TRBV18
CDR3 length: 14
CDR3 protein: CASSPRAAEETQYF

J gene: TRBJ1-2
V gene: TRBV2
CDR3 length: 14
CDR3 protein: CASSEDGLSYGYTF

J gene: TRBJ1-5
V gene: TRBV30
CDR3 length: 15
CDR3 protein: CAWSVPGGSNQPQHF

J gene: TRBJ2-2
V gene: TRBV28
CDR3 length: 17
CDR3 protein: CASSLRLGRGEAGELFF

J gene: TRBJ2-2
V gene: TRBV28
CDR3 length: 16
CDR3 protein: CASSFTGRGKSGELFF

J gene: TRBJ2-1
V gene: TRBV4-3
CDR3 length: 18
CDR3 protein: CASSQDGPGGSSYNEQFF

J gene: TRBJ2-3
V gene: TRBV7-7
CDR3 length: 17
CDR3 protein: CASSAGLAGDRTDTQYF

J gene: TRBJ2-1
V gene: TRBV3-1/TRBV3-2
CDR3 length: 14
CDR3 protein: CASRSGTGTNEQFF